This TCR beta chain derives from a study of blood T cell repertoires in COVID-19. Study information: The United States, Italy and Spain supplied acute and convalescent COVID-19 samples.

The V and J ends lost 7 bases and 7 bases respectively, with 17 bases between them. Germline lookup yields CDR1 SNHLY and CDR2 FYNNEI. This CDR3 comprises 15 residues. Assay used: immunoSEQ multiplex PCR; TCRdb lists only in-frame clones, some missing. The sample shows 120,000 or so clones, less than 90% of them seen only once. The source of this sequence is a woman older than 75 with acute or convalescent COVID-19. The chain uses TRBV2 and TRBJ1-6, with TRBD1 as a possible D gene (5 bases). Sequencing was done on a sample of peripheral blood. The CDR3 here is CASTFERGRNSPLHF. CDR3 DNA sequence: TGTGCCAGCACCTTTGAGCGGGGCAGGAATTCACCCCTCCACTTT. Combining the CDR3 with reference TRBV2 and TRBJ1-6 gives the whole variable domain EPEVTQTPSHQVTQMGQEVILRCVPISNHLYFYWYRQILGQKVEFLVSFYNNEISEKSEIFDDQFSVERPDGSNFTLKIRSTKLEDSAMYFCASTFERGRNSPLHFGNGTRLTVT.